Below, 4 T cell receptor beta chains from the same sample are listed, as sequenced in a study of T-cell reconstitution after alpha-beta-depleted transplantation in children. Researchers prepared the TCRbeta library using unique molecular identifiers, the study reports. TCRdb re-derived calls from the PCR reads in MiXCR, one entry per CDR3 protein. The repertoire has a few hundred thousand distinct CDR3 sequences, approximately 30% of them found once; the top ten carry around a third. The sample consisted of PBMCs, taken before TCRalphabeta/CD19-depleted stem cell transplant. These receptors were collected from a boy under two years old with Wiskott-Aldrich syndrome, due to receive a stem cell transplant.

The V and J genes are TRBV4-1 and TRBJ2-3; D is possibly TRBD2 (5 bases). This CDR3 is 14 amino acids long. Germline lookup yields CDR1 MGHRA and CDR2 YSYEKL. Trimming cost V 0 bases and J 2 bases, with 6 bases left between them. CDR3 in amino acids: CASSQETNTDTQYF. The CDR3 nucleotides are TGCGCCAGCAGCCAAGAGACTAACACAGATACGCAGTATTTT.

This chain links TRBV5-6 with TRBJ2-7; the D gene is possibly TRBD2 (6 bases). The V end lost 1 base, the J end lost 0 bases, and 11 bases lay between the germline ends. The CDR3 consists of 15 residues. Germline CDR1 is SGHDT and CDR2 is YYEEEE. The CDR3 reads CASSLNAGRSYEQYF. The CDR3 nucleotides are TGTGCCAGCAGCTTGAACGCGGGACGCTCCTACGAGCAGTACTTC. The full variable domain, its missing parts supplied by reference TRBV5-6 and TRBJ2-7, is DAGVTQSPTHLIKTRGQQVTLRCSPKSGHDTVSWYQQALGQGPQFIFQYYEEEERQRGNFPDRFSGHQFPNYSSELNVNALLLGDSALYLCASSLNAGRSYEQYFGPGTRLTVT.

CDR3 coding DNA: TGTGCCACCAGCCGTGGGGAGACCAAAAACATTCAGTACTTC. Protein: CATSRGETKNIQYF. The chain combines TRBV15 with TRBJ2-4; a possible D gene is TRBD2 (5 bases). The germline gives CDR1 LNHNV, CDR2 YYDKDF (reference sequence). The CDR3 is 14 amino acids. Between the trimmed V and J ends, which lost 5 bases and 2 bases, there was a span of 10 bases.

This clonotype was counted only a few times. The chain is built from TRBV28 and TRBJ1-1, with 7 bases aligning to TRBD1. V lost 6 bases and J lost 7; bases outside the gene matches: 14. This CDR3 spans 15 amino acids. Germline values: CDR1 MDHEN, CDR2 SYDVKM. Here the CDR3 reads CASSSPGQRPDEAFF. For the CDR3, the DNA is TGTGCCAGCAGCAGCCCGGGACAGAGGCCCGATGAAGCTTTCTTT.